This T cell receptor (beta chain) was recovered during a study of CD8+ T cells in alopecia areata. Looking at the study overall: Treated patients swallowed 5 to 10 mg of oral tofacitinib twice daily. A 6-month period off drug followed tofacitinib, which lasted 6 to 18 months.

To note about this clone: Its target is unknown.

General study results and limits: Compared with mice, patients displayed less clear TCR sharing, possibly for HLA-related reasons.

This CDR3 has 14 residues. The V end lost 4 bases, the J end lost 0 bases, and 10 bases lay between the germline ends. Germline V gene sequence: CDR1 KGHSH, CDR2 LQKENI. Noted treatment: oral pan-JAK inhibitor, 5-10 mg twice daily. Extracted RNA was reverse transcribed into cDNA, the sequencing template. Sequenced by immunoSEQ multiplex PCR; TCRdb stores in-frame clones only, minus some. The sample yields some 220,000 clones, about three fifths seen once. The chain joins TRBV18 to TRBJ2-7, with D possibly matching TRBD1 (5 bases). The sample was CD4+ T cells sorted from blood, taken at week 4, from a patient treated with tofacitinib. The source is a human donor with alopecia areata. The DNA for the CDR3 is TGTGCCAGCTCACTTGACAGTAGCTCCTACGAGCAGTACTTC. This codes for CASSLDSSSYEQYF. Complete variable domain (other parts from reference TRBV18 and TRBJ2-7): NAGVMQNPRHLVRRRGQEARLRCSPMKGHSHVYWYRQLPEEGLKFMVYLQKENIIDESGMPKERFSAEFPKEGPSILRIQQVVRGDSAAYFCASSLDSSSYEQYFGPGTRLTVT.